These 21 T cell receptor beta chains came from one sample sequenced in a study of CD8 T cells in cerebrospinal fluid in Alzheimer's disease. TCRdb derives one entry per CDR3 protein from the 10x single-cell sequencing reads, leaving out DNA. This table holds around 1,200 distinct CDR3 sequences. The source material was cerebrospinal fluid. The receptors shown here come from a human donor in good health.

By frequency, this clonotype is large. This chain links TRBV20-1 with TRBJ1-2; TCRdb proposes TRBD1, but this gene call is untestable without DNA. CDR3 length: 13 residues. From germline, CDR1 is DFQATT and CDR2 SNEGSKA (reference sequence). The CDR3: CSAIRARGYGYTF.

The chain carries TRBV29-1 and TRBJ2-7. The germline V gene encodes CDR1 SQVTM and CDR2 ANQGSEA. The CDR3 is 13 amino acids. CDR3: CSVRLASSYEQYF.

This clonotype registers medium-sized by frequency. The V and J genes are TRBV10-2 and TRBJ2-5. The CDR3 runs to 15 residues. The V gene's germline CDR1 is WSHSY and CDR2 SAAADI. The CDR3 loop is CASSESTRGRETQYF.

This clonotype is medium-sized by frequency. CDR3 protein: CASSNKDSRSPLHF. V gene TRBV2 combines with J gene TRBJ1-6; no DNA is available, so the TRBD1 call from TCRdb remains unchecked. CDR1 and CDR2 from the germline V gene are SNHLY and FYNNEI. This CDR3 region has 14 residues.

Its frequency marks this clonotype as medium-sized (0.01 to 0.1%). The genes are TRBV20-1 and TRBJ1-4; TCRdb indicates TRBD1, and absent DNA this call remains unverified. Looked up from germline, CDR1 is DFQATT and CDR2 is SNEGSKA (reference sequence). The CDR3 spans 15 residues. The CDR3 protein is CSASPSGGTEGKLFF.

This clonotype is deemed large by its frequency. V and J are TRBV10-3 and TRBJ1-2; TCRdb calls TRBD1, which cannot be checked without DNA. The CDR3 extends over 15 amino acids. Germline-derived CDR1 and CDR2 are ENHRY and SYGVKD. The CDR3 reads CAISEGAQHNYGYTF.

This clonotype is medium-sized by frequency. The rearrangement links TRBV29-1 to TRBJ2-7; TCRdb designates TRBD1, a call that cannot be tested without DNA. Germline values: CDR1 SQVTM, CDR2 ANQGSEA. The CDR3 totals 12 residues. The CDR3 reads CSVAGASIEQYF.

Measured by frequency, this clonotype is medium-sized. The chain combines TRBV6-5 with TRBJ2-1. Germline-derived CDR1 and CDR2 are MNHEY and SVGAGI. The CDR3 has 15 residues. Here the CDR3 reads CASSERRMSYNEQFF.

Frequency places this clonotype as large. V usage is TRBV11-2 and J usage is TRBJ1-2; without DNA, the TCRdb call of TRBD1 cannot be checked. The CDR3 is 15 amino acids. CDR1 is SGHAT and CDR2 is FQNNGV in the germline V gene. CDR3 amino acids: CASSRAQGVNYGYTF.

In terms of frequency, this clonotype is medium-sized (0.01 to 0.1%). The chain has TRBV6-2 or TRBV6-3 and TRBJ2-7; TCRdb outputs TRBD1, but without DNA this stays unchecked. There are 15 residues in the CDR3. The germline V gene has CDR1 MNHEY and CDR2 SVGEGT. CDR3 loop: CASFVQTAGAGEQYF.

This clonotype registers large by frequency. The chain combines TRBV12-3 or TRBV12-4 with TRBJ1-4. The CDR3 runs to 14 residues. CDR3 region: CASLSGDEDEKLFF.

Measured by frequency, this clonotype is medium-sized. V and J are TRBV5-1 and TRBJ2-3; the TCRdb D gene call, TRBD2, has no DNA to confirm it. Germline lookup yields CDR1 SGHRS and CDR2 YFSETQ. The CDR3 runs 17 residues. CDR3 region: CASSRVVGGRLSDTQYF. The full variable domain, completed using reference TRBV5-1 and TRBJ2-3, is KAGVTQTPRYLIKTRGQQVTLSCSPISGHRSVSWYQQTPGQGLQFLFEYFSETQRNKGNFPGRFSGRQFSNSRSEMNVSTLELGDSALYLCASSRVVGGRLSDTQYFGPGTRLTVL.

This clonotype is medium-sized (0.01 to 0.1%) by frequency. The V gene is TRBV19, the J gene TRBJ2-7; TCRdb picks TRBD1, but there is no DNA to check that call. This CDR3 is 15 amino acids long. The germline gives CDR1 LNHDA, CDR2 SQIVND (reference sequence). CDR3 loop: CASSSDGGRRYEQYF.

In terms of frequency, this clonotype is medium-sized. The chain employs TRBV9 and TRBJ2-1; TCRdb names TRBD2, which stays unverified in the absence of DNA. CDR3 length: 15 amino acids. Germline assignment: CDR1 SGDLS and CDR2 YYNGEE. The CDR3 spells CASSPPTRLYNEQFF.

This clonotype is identified as medium-sized from frequency. This chain links TRBV11-2 with TRBJ1-6; TCRdb designates TRBD1, a call that cannot be tested without DNA. Germline CDR1 SGHAT, CDR2 FQNNGV. The CDR3 is 15 residues long. CDR3 region: CASSFRQGGNSPLHF.

Measured by frequency, this clonotype is medium-sized. V usage is TRBV24-1 and J usage is TRBJ2-3; TCRdb's D call of TRBD2 is untestable without DNA. Germline CDR1 is KGHDR and CDR2 is SFDVKD. This CDR3 spans 16 amino acids. The CDR3 here is CATSAPGLGKAYTQYF.

By frequency, this clonotype registers medium-sized (0.01 to 0.1%). The V and J genes are TRBV20-1 and TRBJ2-5; lacking DNA, the TRBD1 call made by TCRdb goes unchecked. Germline CDR1 is DFQATT and CDR2 is SNEGSKA (reference sequence). The CDR3 contains 13 residues. The CDR3 loop is CSPRDGSRETQYF.

This clonotype is identified as large (0.1 to 1%) from frequency. The CDR3 reads CAWSRGQGNQPQHF. This chain connects TRBV30 to TRBJ1-5; as DNA is missing, the TRBD1 call by TCRdb cannot be tested. The CDR3 extends over 14 amino acids. Germline-derived CDR1 and CDR2 are GTSNPN and SVGIG (reference sequence).

This clonotype ranks as medium-sized in terms of frequency. The CDR3 is CASSPSTFGEAFF. The chain employs TRBV19 and TRBJ1-1. This CDR3 region has 13 residues. Looked up from germline, CDR1 is LNHDA and CDR2 is SQIVND (reference sequence).

Frequency places this clonotype as medium-sized. This chain links TRBV21-1 with TRBJ2-1; TCRdb returns TRBD2, unconfirmable since there is no DNA. TRBV21-1 is annotated as a pseudogene. The CDR3 has 18 residues. The CDR3 loop is CASSKRGLDGSPTDEQFF.

Its frequency marks this clonotype as medium-sized. The genes are TRBV20-1 and TRBJ2-4; the D gene TCRdb calls, TRBD1, cannot be checked with no DNA. The CDR3 spans 16 residues. CDR1 is DFQATT and CDR2 is SNEGSKA in the germline V gene (reference sequence). CDR3 in amino acids: CSALQGGLSISNIQYF.